These 13 T cell receptor beta chains share one sample of origin, sequenced in a study of PD-L1 blockade in urothelial cancer. The table came from immunoSEQ multiplex PCR; TCRdb's copy has only in-frame clones and leaves some out. The data contain around 70,000 clones, 90% of them seen just once; the ten biggest clones take up around 4.8%. The time point is: pretreatment peripheral blood. The sequenced sample was PBMCs, obtained around atezolizumab (anti-PD-L1) treatment. Receptor source: a man aged 65 to 79 with urothelial cancer.

V and J are TRBV30 and TRBJ1-2; D is perhaps TRBD1 (5 bases). V lost 7 bases to trimming and J lost 2 bases, with 14 bases between them. CDR3 length equals 13 residues. Germline assignment: CDR1 GTSNPN and CDR2 SVGIG (reference sequence). The CDR3 protein is CASDGAANYGYTF. CDR3 bases: TGTGCCTCTGATGGGGCAGCCAACTATGGCTACACCTTC. Variable domain in full (rest from reference TRBV30 and TRBJ1-2): SQTIHQWPATLVQPVGSPLSLECTVEGTSNPNLYWYRQAAGRGLQLLFYSVGIGQISSEVPQNLSASRPQDRQFILSSKKLLLSDSGFYLCASDGAANYGYTFGSGTRLTVV.

V gene TRBV9 combines with J gene TRBJ2-1; 10 bases are shared with TRBD2. The CDR3 runs 16 residues. Trimming took 3 bases from V and 3 from J; bases not matched to a gene: 6. The V gene's germline CDR1 is SGDLS and CDR2 YYNGEE. Written as DNA, the CDR3 is TGTGCCAGCAGCGAGCCCCCTAGCGGGAGCTACAATGAGCAGTTCTTC. It encodes CASSEPPSGSYNEQFF.

V and J are TRBV21-1 and TRBJ2-4; the tabulated D call, TRBD1, remains unverified against the DNA. TRBV21-1 is an annotated pseudogene. CDR3 length equals 12 residues. CDR3 sequence reads: CAGKDRGSIQYF. The CDR3 coding sequence is TGTGCCGGGAAAGACAGGGGAAGCATTCAGTACTTC.

The J gene is TRBJ2-1, the V gene TRBV10-3; the D gene is possibly TRBD1 (6 bases). The CDR3 length is 14 residues. The germline V gene encodes CDR1 ENHRY and CDR2 SYGVKD. V lost 10 bases to trimming and J lost 7 bases, with 20 bases between them. The CDR3 sequence is CATTGQGRENEQFF. For the CDR3, the DNA is TGTGCCACCACTGGGCAGGGGAGAGAGAATGAGCAGTTCTTC.

The rearrangement uses TRBV2 and TRBJ2-1; 8 bases are a match to TRBD2. Germline V gives CDR1 SNHLY, CDR2 FYNNEI. This CDR3 has 13 residues. The ends lost 9 bases at V and 2 bases at J; junction bases unmatched: 3. This chain's CDR3 is CASLSGAYNEQFF. The CDR3, as DNA: TGTGCCAGTCTTAGCGGGGCCTACAATGAGCAGTTCTTC. The variable domain in full, with the rest retrieved from reference TRBV2 and TRBJ2-1, is EPEVTQTPSHQVTQMGQEVILRCVPISNHLYFYWYRQILGQKVEFLVSFYNNEISEKSEIFDDQFSVERPDGSNFTLKIRSTKLEDSAMYFCASLSGAYNEQFFGPGTRLTVL.

This clone was found once. J is TRBJ1-5 and V is TRBV19; D perhaps matches TRBD1 (5 bases). Trimming took off 7 bases at V and 6 bases at J, with 13 bases between the two ends. Germline CDR1 reads LNHDA; CDR2 reads SQIVND (reference sequence). This CDR3 has 13 amino acids. The CDR3 protein is CASTGGESQPQHF. The CDR3 nucleotides read TGTGCCAGTACGGGGGGAGAGAGTCAGCCCCAGCATTTT.

This clone was recorded a few times. The V and J genes are TRBV4-1 and TRBJ1-2, with D perhaps TRBD1 (6 bases). From germline, CDR1 is MGHRA and CDR2 YSYEKL. The CDR3 contains 17 residues. Trimming cost V 4 bases and J 3 bases, with 21 bases left between them. The CDR3 spells CASSLQARTEIHYGYTF. For the CDR3, the DNA is TGCGCCAGCAGCCTTCAAGCCAGGACAGAAATCCACTATGGCTACACCTTC.

The gene calls are TRBV28 and TRBJ2-5; TRBD2 might be the D (5 bases). The CDR3 is 14 amino acids. CDR1 MDHEN and CDR2 SYDVKM come from the germline V gene. V was clipped by 3 bases and J by 0 bases, with 8 bases between them. In nucleotides, the CDR3 is TGTGCCAGCAGTTTTGTCGGGGACCAAGAGACCCAGTACTTC. Translating it yields CASSFVGDQETQYF. Drawing the rest from reference TRBV28 and TRBJ2-5, the complete variable domain is DVKVTQSSRYLVKRTGEKVFLECVQDMDHENMFWYRQDPGLGLRLIYFSYDVKMKEKGDIPEGYSVSREKKERFSLILESASTNQTSMYLCASSFVGDQETQYFGPGTRLLVL.

The gene calls are TRBV6-5 and TRBJ1-1; no clear D. Germline V gene sequence: CDR1 MNHEY, CDR2 SVGAGI. V was pared by 0 bases and J by 7 bases, with 6 bases between. The CDR3 loop spans 12 amino acids. In DNA, the CDR3 is TGTGCCAGCAGTTACTCTAGTGGTGAAGCTTTCTTT. Protein product: CASSYSSGEAFF.

The chain joins TRBV6-5 to TRBJ2-7; 8 nucleotides line up with TRBD2. This CDR3 spans 13 amino acids. Germline loops: CDR1 MNHEY, CDR2 SVGAGI. V was clipped by 5 bases and J by 2 bases; unmatched bases: 2. The CDR3 DNA is TGTGCCAGCAGTAAGACTAGCGCCTACGAGCAGTACTTC. Residues: CASSKTSAYEQYF.

The chain combines TRBV6-6 with TRBJ2-3; tentatively, D is TRBD1 (5 bases). The CDR3 is 14 amino acids. Trimming took 2 bases from V and 4 from J, leaving 10 bases between them. CDR1 MNHNY and CDR2 SVGAGI come from the germline V gene (reference sequence). The CDR3 DNA reads TGTGCCAGCAGTTACCAGGGATTCCCAGATACGCAGTATTTT. Amino acid sequence: CASSYQGFPDTQYF.

The rearrangement joins TRBV19 to TRBJ2-7; 8 bases fit TRBD1. Losses at the gene ends were 7 bases for V and 5 bases for J; bases not matched to a gene: 13. The CDR3 consists of 15 residues. From germline, CDR1 is LNHDA and CDR2 SQIVND (reference sequence). The DNA of the CDR3 is TGTGCCAGTAACGATCCAGGGGGCTCAATTAACGAGCAGTACTTC. It codes for CASNDPGGSINEQYF.

The chain uses TRBV14 and TRBJ2-5; D uncertain. Germline CDR1 and CDR2: SGHDN and FVKESK. This CDR3 is 13 amino acids long. Trimming took 1 base from V and 7 from J, leaving 10 bases between them. In DNA form, the CDR3 reads TGTGCCAGCAGCCAAGCTCCCCGCGGGACCCAGTACTTC. It encodes CASSQAPRGTQYF.